This TCR beta chain was found in a study of regulatory T cells in long-lasting Graves disease. Findings and limits, study-wide: The study found lower TCR diversity in persistent Graves' patients than in newly diagnosed ones.

Points on this clonotype: Its matching antigen is unknown. This likely comes from a read error, as the CDR3 has no conserved phenylalanine or tryptophan at its end.

This CDR3 region has 14 residues. Germline V CDR1 and CDR2: WSHSY, SAAADI. With 1 base removed from V and 0 bases from J, the gap between germline ends came to 6 bases. Libraries of TCR beta came from iRepertoire HTBI primers plus Arm-PCR of CDR3 regions. Source study methods: Segment identification across samples yielded 50 to 80 TRBV and around 13 TRBJ segments. MiXCR was run by TCRdb on the multiplex PCR reads, yielding one entry per CDR3 protein. TCRdb, not the authors, supplied the V and J calls. The sample carries some 370,000 distinct CDR3 sequences, roughly 12% recorded once. Time point of the sample: newly diagnosed GD, antithyroid drugs for less than 3 months. After RNA was extracted from PBMCs, the TCR library was made from it. EDTA tubes received approximately 9 milliliters of drawn peripheral blood. In addition, the sample was reused for a study of T cells in Graves' hyperthyroidism and ophthalmopathy.

Sample: peripheral blood mononuclear cells (PBMCs), taken at new diagnosis, from a patient treated with antithyroid drugs. V gene TRBV10-2 combines with J gene TRBJ1-1; D gene ambiguous. This clonotype was sampled from a woman aged 18-29 years with Graves disease. CDR3 residues: CASSEWYMNTEAFL. In DNA, the CDR3 is TGCGCCAGCAGTGAGTGGTACATGAACACTGAAGCTTTCCTT.